This T cell receptor beta chain appears in the sequencing data of a study of shared clonotypes between healthy human individuals. Study at large: Aged between 18 and 49, the donors were two women and three men. Study-wide results and caveats: Non-shared clonotypes showed lower generation probabilities than clonotypes common to all four donors.

Several immunoSEQ 96-well plates shared each subset's DNA, each plate a replicate. Repertoires were generated with immunoSEQ multiplex PCR, while TCRdb's copy carries only in-frame clones and drops some. The table has millions of clones, over 85% seen once. This CDR3 is 18 amino acids long. Per germline, CDR1 SGHTS and CDR2 YDEGEE. V lost 3 bases, J lost 0 bases, and 19 bases lay in between. CD45RO-negative CD8 cells positively selected for CCR7 made up the naive population, which excluded terminally differentiated effector memory CD45RA+ cells. Those who donated, Caucasian adults without exception, all lived in Nashville, Tennessee. Points on this clone: Its antigen is unidentified.

Sample: naive CD8+ T cells sorted from blood. The J gene is TRBJ1-5, the V gene TRBV5-8; weak D call: TRBD1 (6 bases). The sequence derives from a young man in good health. This CDR3 reads CASSSALGQIYSNQPQHF. The CDR3 DNA follows: TGTGCCAGCAGCTCGGCCTTAGGACAGATTTATAGCAATCAGCCCCAGCATTTT.